This T cell receptor beta chain was sequenced for a study of blood T cell repertoires in COVID-19. Study details: PBMCs, B-cell-depleted T cells, or T cells provided the cDNA or gDNA that made up the material.

Germline V CDR1 and CDR2: SGHRS, YFSETQ. The CDR3 sequence is 18 residues long. In the original analysis: Reference gene primer amplification in the assay estimated nucleated cell counts. Libraries were prepared by immunoSEQ multiplex PCR; TCRdb keeps only in-frame clonotypes and omits some of them. That table gives V, J and clone size, and the DNA gave D and trimming. The sample has some 340,000 clones; 85% are singletons. Points on this clone: One junction end disagrees with the germline gene, perhaps due to a read error.

The genes are TRBV5-1 and TRBJ1-1; 7 bases map to TRBD1. The receptor comes from a woman under 30 with acute or convalescent COVID-19. Sequenced: peripheral blood. The CDR3 region has the DNA TGCGCCAGCAGTTTGGTCCGGGACAGCTATCAATCGGGCACTGAAGCTTTCTTT. Protein sequence: CASSLVRDSYQSGTEAFF.